This is a list of T cell receptor beta chains from one sample in a study of graft-versus-host responses after intestinal transplantation. Sequencing used immunoSEQ multiplex PCR; TCRdb keeps in-frame clones, though not all of them. The sample consists of some 22,000 clones, around 43% of them appearing once. The sample in question was alloreactive CD8+ T cells from a mixed lymphocyte reaction culture, obtained before intestinal transplant. These receptors all stem from a human patient who received an intestinal transplant. CDR3s include the opening cysteine and the closing phenylalanine or tryptophan. The order of the fields is D gene, clone size, V gene, J gene, CDR3 DNA, CDR3 protein. The D gene is left open where the match is weak. Only some rows state a clone size, as once, few, many or a class for expanded clones.

D gene: .; clone size: .; V gene: TRBV5-1; J gene: TRBJ1-1; CDR3 DNA: TGCGCCAGCAGCTTGGGTGGACCGATTGAAGCTTTCTTT; CDR3 protein: CASSLGGPIEAFF
D gene: .; clone size: few; V gene: TRBV11-2; J gene: TRBJ1-1; CDR3 DNA: TGTGCCAGCAGCTTAACAGGAGCGAACACTGAAGCTTTCTTT; CDR3 protein: CASSLTGANTEAFF
D gene: TRBD1; clone size: medium-sized; V gene: TRBV5-1; J gene: TRBJ1-1; CDR3 DNA: TGCGCCAGCACCCCGGGAGGGGGACAGGGAATTGAAGCTTTCTTT; CDR3 protein: CASTPGGGQGIEAFF
D gene: TRBD1; clone size: few; V gene: TRBV6-5; J gene: TRBJ2-7; CDR3 DNA: TGTGCCAGCTCTTCACAGGGGCGTCCCCGACGCGAGCAGTACTTC; CDR3 protein: CASSSQGRPRREQYF
D gene: .; clone size: few; V gene: TRBV28; J gene: TRBJ2-7; CDR3 DNA: TGTGCCAGCAGTTTTTTATACGAGCAGTACTTC; CDR3 protein: CASSFLYEQYF
D gene: TRBD2; clone size: .; V gene: TRBV5-4; J gene: TRBJ2-3; CDR3 DNA: TGTGCCAGCAGCCTCGAATGGGCGGGAGGCCCCGATACGCAGTATTTT; CDR3 protein: CASSLEWAGGPDTQYF
D gene: TRBD1; clone size: .; V gene: TRBV9; J gene: TRBJ2-7; CDR3 DNA: TGTGCCAGCAGTGGTGACAGGGATGACGAGCAGTACTTC; CDR3 protein: CASSGDRDDEQYF
D gene: .; clone size: .; V gene: TRBV6-5; J gene: TRBJ1-3; CDR3 DNA: TGTGCCTCCCGGGACGGTAACACCTCTGGAAACACCATATATTTT; CDR3 protein: CASRDGNTSGNTIYF
D gene: .; clone size: .; V gene: TRBV6-5; J gene: TRBJ2-5; CDR3 DNA: TGTGCCAGCAGTTACTCCTTATACGGGGGAAAGACCCAGTACTTC; CDR3 protein: CASSYSLYGGKTQYF
D gene: .; clone size: .; V gene: TRBV7-3; J gene: TRBJ2-1; CDR3 DNA: TGTGCCAGCAGCTTAGGAGGGGCCGGAGGCAATGAGCAGTTCTTC; CDR3 protein: CASSLGGAGGNEQFF
D gene: .; clone size: .; V gene: TRBV18; J gene: TRBJ2-3; CDR3 DNA: TGTGCCAGCTCAGCGAACACAGATACGCAGTATTTT; CDR3 protein: CASSANTDTQYF
D gene: TRBD2; clone size: .; V gene: TRBV19; J gene: TRBJ2-1; CDR3 DNA: TGTGCCAGTAGTCCTTGGACTAGCGGGGGGTATGAGCAGTTCTTC; CDR3 protein: CASSPWTSGGYEQFF
D gene: .; clone size: few; V gene: TRBV27; J gene: TRBJ2-7; CDR3 DNA: TGTGCCAGCAGTTTCGCAGGGGTAGGGGAGCAGTACTTC; CDR3 protein: CASSFAGVGEQYF
D gene: TRBD2; clone size: medium-sized; V gene: TRBV12-5; J gene: TRBJ2-7; CDR3 DNA: TGTGCTAGTGTGTGGGAGGGGACTAGCGGGAGAACGGGAGAGCAGTACTTC; CDR3 protein: CASVWEGTSGRTGEQYF
D gene: TRBD1; clone size: few; V gene: TRBV9; J gene: TRBJ2-1; CDR3 DNA: TGTGCCAGCAGCGTAGGGCAGGGGGTCTACAATGAGCAGTTCTTC; CDR3 protein: CASSVGQGVYNEQFF
D gene: TRBD2; clone size: .; V gene: TRBV7-8; J gene: TRBJ2-7; CDR3 DNA: TGTGCCAGCAGCCTCACCGGGGGGAGATCGAACTACGAGCAGTACTTC; CDR3 protein: CASSLTGGRSNYEQYF
D gene: TRBD1; clone size: .; V gene: TRBV28; J gene: TRBJ2-1; CDR3 DNA: TGTGCCAGCAGTTTAGCCGGGACAGGGGGCAGTGAGCAGTTCTTC; CDR3 protein: CASSLAGTGGSEQFF
D gene: .; clone size: .; V gene: TRBV6-5; J gene: TRBJ2-1; CDR3 DNA: TGTGCCAGCAGCCCTGCCGGCCCTGACAATGAGCAGTTCTTC; CDR3 protein: CASSPAGPDNEQFF
D gene: .; clone size: .; V gene: TRBV7-9; J gene: TRBJ2-3; CDR3 DNA: TGTGCCAGCAGCTTAGAGACTAGAACAGATACGCAGTATTTT; CDR3 protein: CASSLETRTDTQYF
D gene: .; clone size: .; V gene: TRBV9; J gene: TRBJ1-2; CDR3 DNA: TGTGCCAGCAGCGTAGACGGACAAATCCGCTATGGCTACACCTTC; CDR3 protein: CASSVDGQIRYGYTF
D gene: TRBD1; clone size: .; V gene: TRBV5-6; J gene: TRBJ1-1; CDR3 DNA: TGTGCCAGCAGCCGGCCGACAGGGGGAACCCTCACTGAAGCTTTCTTT; CDR3 protein: CASSRPTGGTLTEAFF
D gene: TRBD1; clone size: once; V gene: TRBV5-1; J gene: TRBJ2-3; CDR3 DNA: TGCGCCAGCAGCTTCAGAACCCCGGGACAGGGGACAGATACGCAGTATTTT; CDR3 protein: CASSFRTPGQGTDTQYF
D gene: TRBD1; clone size: .; V gene: TRBV11-2; J gene: TRBJ1-2; CDR3 DNA: TGTGCCAGCAGCTTAGTGGGACAGGCCCACTATGGCTACACCTTC; CDR3 protein: CASSLVGQAHYGYTF
D gene: .; clone size: medium-sized; V gene: TRBV6-6; J gene: TRBJ1-2; CDR3 DNA: TGTGCCAGCACTAATGGGGTTGGATATGGCTACACCTTC; CDR3 protein: CASTNGVGYGYTF
D gene: .; clone size: once; V gene: TRBV14; J gene: TRBJ2-2; CDR3 DNA: TGTGCCAGCAGCTCGACAGGAACATTCGGGGAGCTGTTTTTT; CDR3 protein: CASSSTGTFGELFF
D gene: .; clone size: few; V gene: TRBV21-1; J gene: TRBJ2-3; CDR3 DNA: TGTGCCAGCAGCAAAAAATGGTTTTGCCGGGCCTACACAGATACGCAGTATTTT; CDR3 protein: CASSKKWFCRAYTDTQYF
D gene: .; clone size: few; V gene: TRBV7-9; J gene: TRBJ2-7; CDR3 DNA: TGTGCCAGCAGCGCTGTGGTCGGGGAGCAGTACTTC; CDR3 protein: CASSAVVGEQYF
D gene: .; clone size: .; V gene: TRBV27; J gene: TRBJ1-1; CDR3 DNA: TGTGCCAGCAGATTGGTTACGGGACGGATGAACACTGAAGCTTTCTTT; CDR3 protein: CASRLVTGRMNTEAFF
D gene: TRBD2; clone size: .; V gene: TRBV5-4; J gene: TRBJ2-7; CDR3 DNA: TGTGCCAGCAGCCTTGGGACTAGCGGGGCCTACGAGCAGTACTTC; CDR3 protein: CASSLGTSGAYEQYF